This TCR beta chain is from a study of blood T cell repertoires in COVID-19. Study at large: Nucleic acid was either cDNA or gDNA, and it came from T cells, B-cell-depleted T cells, or PBMCs.

This CDR3 spans 15 amino acids. V was clipped by 0 bases and J by 4 bases, with 13 bases between them. CDR1 SGHRS and CDR2 YFSETQ come from the germline V gene. Profiled with immunoSEQ multiplex PCR; TCRdb holds only in-frame clones, not every one. The sample has 200,000 to 250,000 clones, about nine tenths seen once. Sequenced sample: peripheral blood. The chain uses TRBV5-1 and TRBJ1-1, with D unclear. The sequence derives from a man aged 25 to 40 who had recovered from COVID-19. Written as DNA, the CDR3 is TGCGCCAGCAGCTTGGATGAGGGTCGGGTCACTGAAGCTTTCTTT. Amino acids: CASSLDEGRVTEAFF.